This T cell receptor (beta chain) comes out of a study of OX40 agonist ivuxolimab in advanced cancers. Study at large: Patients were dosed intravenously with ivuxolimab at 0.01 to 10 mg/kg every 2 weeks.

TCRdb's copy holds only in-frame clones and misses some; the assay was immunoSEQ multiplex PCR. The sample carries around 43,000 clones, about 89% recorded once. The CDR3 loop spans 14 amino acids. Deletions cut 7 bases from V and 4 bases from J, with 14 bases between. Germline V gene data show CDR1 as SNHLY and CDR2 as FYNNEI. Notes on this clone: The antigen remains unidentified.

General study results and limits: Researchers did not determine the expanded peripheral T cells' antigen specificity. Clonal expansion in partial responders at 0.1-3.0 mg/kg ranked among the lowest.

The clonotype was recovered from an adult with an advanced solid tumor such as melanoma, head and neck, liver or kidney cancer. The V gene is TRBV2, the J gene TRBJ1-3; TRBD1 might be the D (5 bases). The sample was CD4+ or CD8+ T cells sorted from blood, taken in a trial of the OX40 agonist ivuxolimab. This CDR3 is CASNAGLPGNTIYF. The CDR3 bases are TGTGCCAGCAATGCGGGGCTGCCCGGAAACACCATATATTTT.